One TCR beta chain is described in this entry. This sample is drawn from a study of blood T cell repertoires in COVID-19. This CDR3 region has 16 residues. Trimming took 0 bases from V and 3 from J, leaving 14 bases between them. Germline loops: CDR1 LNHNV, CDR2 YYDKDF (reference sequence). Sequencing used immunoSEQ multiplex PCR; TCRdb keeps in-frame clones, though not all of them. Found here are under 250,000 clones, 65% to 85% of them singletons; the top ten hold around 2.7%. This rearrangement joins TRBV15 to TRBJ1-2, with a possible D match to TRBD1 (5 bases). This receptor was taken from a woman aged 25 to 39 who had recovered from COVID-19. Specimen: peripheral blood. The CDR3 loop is CATSRDLTEAHYGYTF. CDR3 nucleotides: TGTGCCACCAGCAGAGATCTGACAGAAGCGCACTATGGCTACACCTTC. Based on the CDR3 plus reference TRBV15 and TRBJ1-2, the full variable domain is DAMVIQNPRYQVTQFGKPVTLSCSQTLNHNVMYWYQQKSSQAPKLLFHYYDKDFNNEADTPDNFQSRRPNTSFCFLDIRSPGLGDTAMYLCATSRDLTEAHYGYTFGSGTRLTVV.